These 6 T cell receptor beta chains share one sample of origin, sequenced in a study of T cells in severe cutaneous drug reactions. Sequenced patients had Stevens-Johnson syndrome or toxic epidermal necrolysis caused by carbamazepine. Bulk and single-cell libraries used iRepertoire multiplex PCR with TCR subtype-specific primers. TCRdb re-analyzed the multiplex PCR reads; it lists each CDR3 protein once, without DNA. The sample includes around 5,900 distinct CDR3 sequences. Input material: PBMCs. These receptor sequences come from a human donor with a severe cutaneous adverse drug reaction.

Its frequency marks this clonotype as medium-sized. The chain links TRBV27 to TRBJ2-7. CDR1 is MNHEY, CDR2 SMNVEV, per germline (reference sequence). This CDR3 has 14 residues. CDR3 protein: CASKEGRDSYEQYF.

This CDR3 is CASSHSGTPYTEAFF. The rearrangement links TRBV28 to TRBJ1-1. CDR1 MDHEN and CDR2 SYDVKM come from the germline V gene. This CDR3 spans 15 amino acids.

V usage is TRBV20-1 and J usage is TRBJ2-7; the D call of TRBD2 rests on TCRdb alone, since no DNA is present to check it. The CDR3 runs 14 residues. CDR1 and CDR2 from the germline V gene are DFQATT and SNEGSKA (reference sequence). This chain's CDR3 is CSAATSGRVREQYF.

The rearrangement links TRBV20-1 to TRBJ2-2; TCRdb's D gene call, TRBD1, goes unchecked for lack of DNA. Germline V lookup: CDR1 DFQATT, CDR2 SNEGSKA (reference sequence). CDR3 length: 15 amino acids. The CDR3 reads CSAREGGSDTGELFF.

This clonotype is deemed medium-sized by its frequency. This rearrangement joins TRBV28 to TRBJ1-1; TCRdb indicates TRBD1, and absent DNA this call remains unverified. Germline CDR1 and CDR2: MDHEN and SYDVKM. The CDR3 has 15 amino acids. CDR3 sequence reads: CASRFADRKNTEAFF. The variable domain in full, with the rest retrieved from reference TRBV28 and TRBJ1-1, is DVKVTQSSRYLVKRTGEKVFLECVQDMDHENMFWYRQDPGLGLRLIYFSYDVKMKEKGDIPEGYSVSREKKERFSLILESASTNQTSMYLCASRFADRKNTEAFFGQGTRLTVV.

V is TRBV6-2 or TRBV6-3 and J is TRBJ1-2; TCRdb outputs TRBD1, but without DNA this stays unchecked. The CDR3 covers 16 residues. Germline V CDR1 and CDR2: MNHEY, SVGEGT. Here the CDR3 reads CASSSPYRGQYYGYTF.